The 26 T cell receptor beta chains below were found in one sample sequenced in a study of cytomegalovirus exposure and HLA in healthy donors. Sequenced by immunoSEQ multiplex PCR; TCRdb stores in-frame clones only, minus some. Found here are roughly 150,000 clones, just under 90% of them singletons; the top ten hold around a tenth. The material sequenced was PBMCs. Source of these receptors: a woman between 18 and 29 years old in good health and CMV-seropositive.

V gene TRBV10-3 combines with J gene TRBJ2-1, with 7 bases that match TRBD1. Unmatched junction bases numbered 6, after V lost 0 bases and J lost 7 bases. The CDR3 sequence is 15 residues long. The germline V gene encodes CDR1 ENHRY and CDR2 SYGVKD. The CDR3 region is CAISESTTGLNEQFF. The DNA of the CDR3 is TGTGCCATCAGTGAGTCGACGACAGGGTTAAATGAGCAGTTCTTC.

The gene calls are TRBV9 and TRBJ2-1, with D possibly TRBD1 on 5 matching bases. Germline V CDR1 and CDR2: SGDLS, YYNGEE. The V end was cut by 4 bases, the J end by 9 bases, with 14 bases between. This CDR3 region has 13 residues. CDR3 bases: TGTGCCAGCAGCCTGCGCCAGGGCTTTGAGCAGTTCTTC. Translated, it gives CASSLRQGFEQFF.

V is TRBV2 and J is TRBJ2-7, with D perhaps matching TRBD1 (5 bases). This CDR3 spans 13 amino acids. Per the germline V gene, CDR1 is SNHLY and CDR2 is FYNNEI. The V gene lost 3 bases and the J gene lost 3 bases, with 9 bases spanning the gap. As DNA, the CDR3 is TGTGCCAGCAGTGAGGGGCGGAACTACGAGCAGTACTTC. It specifies CASSEGRNYEQYF.

This chain uses TRBV11-3 with TRBJ2-2; possibly TRBD2 for D (5 bases). The CDR3 has 15 residues. Deletions cut 5 bases from V and 6 bases from J, with 16 bases between. Germline loops: CDR1 SGHNT, CDR2 YENEEA. CDR3: CASSRFGDLSGELFF. The CDR3 bases are TGTGCCAGCAGCCGTTTCGGGGATCTCTCCGGGGAGCTGTTTTTT. Complete variable domain (other parts from reference TRBV11-3 and TRBJ2-2): EAGVVQSPRYKIIEKKQPVAFWCNPISGHNTLYWYLQNLGQGPELLIRYENEEAVDDSQLPKDRFSAERLKGVDSTLKIQPAELGDSAVYLCASSRFGDLSGELFFGEGSRLTVL.

This sequence joins TRBV29-1 and TRBJ2-7; 9 nucleotides align to TRBD1. The CDR3 contains 12 residues. The V gene end was trimmed by 7 bases and the J gene end by 1 base; junction bases not matched to a gene: 2. Germline lookup yields CDR1 SQVTM and CDR2 ANQGSEA. In DNA, the CDR3 is TGCAGCGCCGGGACAGGGTCCTACGAGCAGTACTTC. Its translation is CSAGTGSYEQYF.

The chain joins TRBV6-6 to TRBJ2-7; possibly TRBD2 for D (5 bases). This CDR3 is built from 14 residues. V was shortened by 5 bases and J by 4 bases, with 15 bases between the two germline ends. The germline V gene has CDR1 MNHNY and CDR2 SVGAGI (reference sequence). CDR3 bases: TGTGCCAGCAGTGGTGCTAGGACTTCTTACGAGCAGTACTTC. Its protein product is CASSGARTSYEQYF.

This clone came up once. J is TRBJ2-2 and V is TRBV19, with D possibly being TRBD2 (7 bases). The CDR3 is made up of 16 amino acids. The ends were cut back, 5 bases at V and 5 bases at J, with 18 bases in the middle. The germline CDR1 and CDR2 sequences are LNHDA and SQIVND (reference sequence). CDR3 nucleotide sequence: TGTGCCAGTAGTTCCCCAGTAGGGGGGGGAACCGGGGAGCTGTTTTTT. Its translation is CASSSPVGGGTGELFF.

The chain has TRBV18 and TRBJ2-1; possibly TRBD2 for D (5 bases). Trimming cost V 0 bases and J 8 bases, with 14 bases left between them. This CDR3 comprises 15 residues. CDR1 and CDR2 (germline): KGHSH, LQKENI. CDR3 in DNA: TGTGCCAGCTCACCACCGGTGGGAGTGGTTTATGAGCAGTTCTTC. It encodes CASSPPVGVVYEQFF.

This chain connects TRBV29-1 to TRBJ2-1, with 10 bases matching TRBD2. The CDR3 contains 14 residues. With 2 bases clipped from V and 10 bases from J, the junction kept 8 bases outside the gene matches. In germline, CDR1 is SQVTM, CDR2 ANQGSEA. The chain's CDR3 is CSVEYAAGGREQFF. CDR3 sequence (DNA): TGCAGCGTTGAATATGCAGCGGGAGGGCGGGAGCAGTTCTTC.

V gene TRBV7-8 combines with J gene TRBJ1-3; no clear D. Germline loops: CDR1 SGHVS, CDR2 FQNEAQ. Between the trimmed V and J ends, which lost 3 bases and 0 bases, there was a span of 9 bases. The length of the CDR3 is 15 residues. The DNA of the CDR3 is TGTGCCAGCAGCTTCGGGAGGAGCTCTGGAAACACCATATATTTT. This translates into CASSFGRSSGNTIYF.

The gene calls are TRBV7-9 and TRBJ2-1; D is perhaps TRBD1 (6 bases). The V gene's germline CDR1 is SEHNR and CDR2 FQNEAQ (reference sequence). The CDR3 extends over 15 amino acids. V dropped 1 base and J dropped 4 bases, with 11 bases sitting between them. CDR3 sequence reads: CASSLGPGDYNEQFF. For the CDR3, the DNA is TGTGCCAGCAGCTTAGGGCCAGGGGATTACAATGAGCAGTTCTTC.

The chain recombines TRBV6-4 with TRBJ2-3; D is perhaps TRBD2 (5 bases). From germline, CDR1 is MRHNA and CDR2 SNTAGT. This CDR3 spans 15 amino acids. Trimming cost V 3 bases and J 1 base, with 11 bases left between them. DNA of the CDR3: TGTGCCAGCAGTGAGGAGGTAGGAGGCACAGATACGCAGTATTTT. As protein: CASSEEVGGTDTQYF.

This sequence joins TRBV27 and TRBJ1-3; 8 positions match TRBD1. The length of the CDR3 is 15 residues. Germline V lookup: CDR1 MNHEY, CDR2 SMNVEV (reference sequence). The V gene end was trimmed by 5 bases and the J gene end by 0 bases; junction bases not matched to a gene: 3. Here the CDR3 DNA reads TGTGCCAGCAGTCGAACAGGGGGCTCTGGAAACACCATATATTTT. This codes for CASSRTGGSGNTIYF.

The chain has TRBV6-5 and TRBJ1-5; tentative D call: TRBD1 (5 bases). From germline, CDR1 is MNHEY and CDR2 SVGAGI. The V end was cut by 4 bases, the J end by 7 bases, with 17 bases between. The CDR3 consists of 15 residues. CDR3 in DNA: TGTGCCAGCAGTTTGAATAGGGGCGCGGGGCAGCCCCAGCATTTT. Encoded protein: CASSLNRGAGQPQHF.

The chain links TRBV18 to TRBJ1-1; D unresolved. Germline V gene sequence: CDR1 KGHSH, CDR2 LQKENI. The CDR3 runs to 13 residues. Between the trimmed V and J ends, which lost 2 bases and 3 bases, there was a span of 7 bases. CDR3 loop: CASSPTGYTEAFF. CDR3 DNA sequence: TGTGCCAGCTCACCAACGGGGTACACTGAAGCTTTCTTT.

This clone has just one count. The chain combines TRBV7-2 with TRBJ2-7; 11 bases map to TRBD2. In germline, CDR1 is SGHTA, CDR2 FQGNSA. The length of the CDR3 is 14 residues. Trimming removed 6 bases from V and 4 bases from J; junction bases left unmatched: 5. CDR3 amino acids: CASSTSGRRYEQYF. In DNA form, the CDR3 reads TGTGCCAGCAGTACTAGCGGGAGAAGGTACGAGCAGTACTTC.

The sample holds a few counts of this clone. The chain carries TRBV15 and TRBJ2-2; D might be TRBD2 (6 bases). There are 17 residues in the CDR3. Trimming took off 3 bases at V and 5 bases at J, with 19 bases between the two ends. The germline gives CDR1 LNHNV, CDR2 YYDKDF (reference sequence). The CDR3 DNA follows: TGTGCCACCAGCAGGGACCTCAGCGGGCTTAGGACCGGGGAGCTGTTTTTT. This gives the protein CATSRDLSGLRTGELFF.

This chain connects TRBV9 to TRBJ2-7; no firm D call. This CDR3 has 14 residues. V shed 2 bases and J shed 7 bases, with 16 bases lying between them. The germline V gene has CDR1 SGDLS and CDR2 YYNGEE. This chain's CDR3 is CASSVFSHPAEQYF. The DNA of the CDR3 is TGTGCCAGCAGCGTTTTTAGTCACCCCGCGGAGCAGTACTTC.

The gene calls are TRBV19 and TRBJ1-1; TRBD1 aligns across 9 bases. The ends lost 6 bases at V and 1 base at J; junction bases unmatched: 6. The CDR3 loop spans 15 amino acids. In germline, CDR1 is LNHDA, CDR2 SQIVND (reference sequence). The chain's CDR3 is CASRPGQGGNTEAFF. Here the CDR3 DNA reads TGTGCCAGTAGACCGGGACAGGGCGGGAACACTGAAGCTTTCTTT.

The gene calls are TRBV4-3 and TRBJ1-2; D not certain. The length of the CDR3 is 14 residues. V was clipped by 0 bases and J by 5 bases, with 10 bases between them. Germline CDR1 and CDR2: LGHNA and YSLEER. The DNA of the CDR3 is TGCGCCAGCAGCCAAGATTTGAGGGATTATGGCTACACCTTC. Amino acids: CASSQDLRDYGYTF.

This chain uses TRBV11-3 with TRBJ1-4; 7 nucleotides align to TRBD1. The germline V gene has CDR1 SGHNT and CDR2 YENEEA. The CDR3 runs 16 residues. The V and J ends lost 4 bases and 6 bases, in that order; junction bases with no gene match: 11. The CDR3 sequence: CASSSWTPQGDEKLFF. In nucleotides, the CDR3 is TGTGCCAGCAGCTCATGGACACCTCAGGGGGATGAAAAACTGTTTTTT.

Regarding this clone: Other nucleotide sequences from this sample produce the same CDR3. The chain has TRBV18 and TRBJ1-1; TRBD1 might be the D (5 bases). V lost 3 bases to trimming and J lost 1 base, with 6 bases between them. CDR1 is KGHSH, CDR2 LQKENI, per germline. This CDR3 has 13 amino acids. The CDR3 loop reads CASSPQGNTEAFF. The CDR3 bases are TGTGCCAGCTCACCGCAGGGGAACACTGAAGCTTTCTTT.

This chain uses TRBV7-6 with TRBJ2-7, with a possible D match to TRBD2 (6 bases). The CDR3 has 15 residues. The germline V and J ends were trimmed by 2 bases and 5 bases, with 16 bases remaining between them. CDR1 and CDR2 from the germline V gene are SGHVS and FNYEAQ. The CDR3 sequence: CASSLQEGGRDEQYF. The CDR3 coding sequence is TGTGCCAGCAGCTTACAGGAGGGAGGCCGGGACGAGCAGTACTTC.

This chain joins TRBV6-4 and TRBJ2-1, with D tentatively TRBD2 (6 bases). Trimming left V 2 bases short and J 1 base short, with 6 bases between. Germline V gene lookup returns CDR1 MRHNA and CDR2 SNTAGT. CDR3 length: 14 residues. CDR3 DNA: TGTGCCAGCAGTGACGGGGGGTCCTACAATGAGCAGTTCTTC. Protein sequence: CASSDGGSYNEQFF.

This chain connects TRBV4-3 to TRBJ2-7, with 12 bases lining up with TRBD2. Germline CDR1 LGHNA, CDR2 YSLEER. The trim removed 0 bases at V and 4 bases at J, leaving 1 base unmatched. The CDR3 loop spans 15 amino acids. In DNA, the CDR3 is TGCGCCAGCAGCCAAGATCTAGCGGGAGGGTACGAGCAGTACTTC. Amino acid sequence: CASSQDLAGGYEQYF.

V is TRBV5-5 and J is TRBJ1-3, with D possibly TRBD1 on 5 matching bases. The CDR3 sequence is 17 residues long. CDR1 and CDR2 from the germline V gene are SGHKS and YYEKEE (reference sequence). V gave up 0 bases and J gave up 0 bases, with 13 bases separating them. CDR3 sequence reads: CASSLVWRGFSGNTIYF. CDR3 DNA: TGTGCCAGCAGCTTGGTTTGGCGGGGGTTCTCTGGAAACACCATATATTTT.